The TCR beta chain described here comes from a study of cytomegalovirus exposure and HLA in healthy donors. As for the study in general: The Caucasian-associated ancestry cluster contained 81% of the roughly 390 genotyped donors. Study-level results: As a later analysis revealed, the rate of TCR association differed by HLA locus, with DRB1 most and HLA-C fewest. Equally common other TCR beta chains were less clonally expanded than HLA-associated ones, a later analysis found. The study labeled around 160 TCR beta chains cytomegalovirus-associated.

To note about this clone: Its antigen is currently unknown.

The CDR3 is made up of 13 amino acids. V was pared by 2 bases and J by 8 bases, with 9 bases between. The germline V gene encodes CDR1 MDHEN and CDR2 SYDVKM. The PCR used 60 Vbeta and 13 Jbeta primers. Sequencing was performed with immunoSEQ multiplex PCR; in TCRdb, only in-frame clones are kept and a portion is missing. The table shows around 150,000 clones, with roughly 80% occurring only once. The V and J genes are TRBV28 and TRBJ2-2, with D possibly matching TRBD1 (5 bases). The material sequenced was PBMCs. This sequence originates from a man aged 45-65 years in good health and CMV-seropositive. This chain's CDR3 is CASSLGAKGELFF. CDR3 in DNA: TGTGCCAGCAGTTTAGGGGCCAAGGGGGAGCTGTTTTTT.